This T cell receptor (beta chain) stems from a study of blood T cells in healthy people across ages. This clonotype was picked up a small number of times. PCR was performed a second time for about 6 to 12 cycles using a sample-barcoded 5' primer and a J-beta primer mix. Each TCR beta cDNA got a 12-nucleotide random molecular identifier. TCRdb used MiXCR to reprocess the 5' RACE reads, holding one entry per CDR3 protein. The sample has about 1,400,000 distinct CDR3 sequences, 42% seen once; the top ten hold approximately 7.9%. The CDR3 spans 12 residues. Trimming stripped 5 bases from V and 0 bases from J, with 5 bases between.

Sequencing was carried out using blood. The gene calls are TRBV12-3 or TRBV12-4 and TRBJ2-7; D uncertain. This TCR was recovered from a woman younger than 35 in good health. The CDR3 DNA reads TGTGCCAGCAGTCACTACTCCTACGAGCAGTACTTC. It encodes CASSHYSYEQYF.